A selection of T cell receptor delta chains follows, all from one sample in a study of delta chains in infants with herpesvirus infections. TCRdb reapplied CATT to the RT-PCR reads. The sample consists of 680 or so delta-chain clones, approximately 33% of them appearing once. Sample: peripheral blood, taken at time point 2 of longitudinal follow-up. The receptors originated from a human donor who was a Ugandan infant, either HIV-exposed or HIV-unexposed (not recorded which). The CDR3 runs from the conserved cysteine through the conserved F or W. D genes are given only for firm matches. Part of the rows lack a size; the others show once, few, many or a class for expanded clones.

v_call	clone_size	j_call	d_call	cdr3_aa	cdr3_nt
TRDV1	large	TRDJ1	TRDD3	CALGDLPSSLLWGIIYTDKLIF	TGTGCTCTTGGGGACCTACCTTCTTCCTTACTCTGGGGGATAATTTACACCGATAAACTCATCTTT
TRDV1	large	TRDJ2	TRDD3	CALGGSTWGAALTAQLFF	TGTGCTCTTGGGGGATCTACCTGGGGGGCGGCTTTGACAGCACAACTCTTCTTT
TRDV2	medium-sized	TRDJ1	TRDD3	CACDTGPFTGGYKALSFVTKRLIF	TGTGCCTGTGACACAGGGCCTTTTACTGGGGGATATAAGGCCCTTTCCTTTGTCACCAAAAGACTCATCTTT
TRDV1	NA	TRDJ1	NA	CALGEDVAFLRASGGYAFGVYTDKLIF	TGTGCTCTTGGGGAAGACGTAGCCTTCCTACGTGCTTCGGGGGGATACGCGTTCGGGGTTTACACCGATAAACTCATCTTT
TRDV1	medium-sized	TRDJ4	TRDD3	CALGEMLVPFSPPLWGIGVAAARPLIF	TGTGCTCTTGGGGAAATGCTGGTCCCCTTCTCACCTCCTCTTTGGGGGATCGGGGTGGCGGCGGCCAGACCCCTGATCTTT
TRDV3	few	TRDJ1	NA	CAFHPRILRRVDDKLIF	TGTGCCTTTCACCCTCGGATACTACGAAGGGTGGACGATAAACTCATCTTT
TRDV1	large	TRDJ2	TRDD3	CALGERGGIRTTAQLFF	TGTGCTCTTGGGGAACGAGGGGGGATACGCACGACAGCACAACTCTTCTTT
TRDV1	large	TRDJ1	TRDD3	CALGEPKSFPERAYWGIPDKLIF	TGTGCTCTTGGGGAACCCAAAAGTTTTCCCGAACGGGCTTACTGGGGGATACCCGATAAACTCATCTTT
TRDV2	NA	TRDJ1	NA	CACDTIPLRWGCADKHIF	TGTGCCTGTGACACCATACCTCTGAGGTGGGGGTGCGCCGATAAACACATCTTT
TRDV2	large	TRDJ2	TRDD3	CACDKPGDKTAQLFF	TGTGCCTGTGACAAACCGGGGGATAAAACAGCACAACTCTTCTTT
TRDV1	large	TRDJ1	NA	CALGEALAFPIWRIKSDKLIF	TGTGCTCTTGGGGAAGCGCTGGCCTTCCCCATATGGCGGATTAAGTCCGATAAACTCATCTTT
TRDV1	few	TRDJ1	TRDD3	CALGSPLRLEYWGIPPDKLIF	TGTGCTCTTGGGTCACCCCTACGGTTGGAATACTGGGGGATACCACCCGATAAACTCATCTTT
TRAV29/DV5	medium-sized	TRDJ1	NA	CAAMLGRAGRTDKLIF	TGTGCAGCAATGCTAGGACGCGCGGGACGCACCGATAAACTCATCTTT
TRAV38-2/DV8	large	TRDJ1	TRDD3	CAYRSAYGNLGEFADKLIF	TGTGCTTATAGGAGCGCGTACGGAAACCTGGGGGAATTCGCCGATAAACTCATCTTT
TRDV1	large	TRDJ1	TRDD3	CALGESYFYWGIRNDKLIF	TGTGCTCTTGGGGAATCTTACTTCTACTGGGGGATACGAAACGATAAACTCATCTTT
TRDV1	medium-sized	TRDJ1	NA	CALGVPAPKLIF	TGTGCTCTTGGGGTCCCCGCTCCTAAACTCATCTTT